This TCR beta chain appears in the sequencing data of a study of blood T cell repertoires in COVID-19. The data were produced by immunoSEQ multiplex PCR, yet TCRdb's version contains in-frame clones alone and is incomplete. The data show 90,000 to 100,000 clones, approximately 84% seen once. The V segment lost 2 bases and the J segment 2 bases; nucleotides outside the gene matches: 18. Germline loops: CDR1 SGHRS, CDR2 YFSETQ. The CDR3 runs 20 residues. This sequence was found in a man aged 65-85 years with acute or convalescent COVID-19. The genes are TRBV5-1 and TRBJ2-1; 8 bases map to TRBD2. Source material: peripheral blood. CDR3 nucleotide sequence: TGCGCCAGCAGCTTATCACCCCTCAGCGGGAGAATGGACCCCTACAATGAGCAGTTCTTC. It encodes CASSLSPLSGRMDPYNEQFF.